The 32 T cell receptor beta chains below all came from one sample that was sequenced in a study of blood T cells in healthy people across ages. A second PCR of about 6 to 11 cycles used a sample-barcoded 5' primer and a J-beta primer mix. One entry per CDR3 protein, called by TCRdb with MiXCR from the 5' RACE reads. The repertoire consists of about 680,000 distinct CDR3 sequences, with more than 40% occurring once and the leading ten covering roughly 30%. Sample: blood. The receptor set was obtained from a woman aged 60-75 years in good health.

The chain uses TRBV28 and TRBJ2-6; no reliable D call. The CDR3 sequence is 15 residues long. V lost 7 bases and J lost 0, with 10 bases in between. Germline V gives CDR1 MDHEN, CDR2 SYDVKM. The CDR3, as DNA: TGTGCCAGCATCCCATCAGGCTCTGGGGCCAACGTCCTGACTTTC. This sequence encodes CASIPSGSGANVLTF.

V is TRBV9 and J is TRBJ2-7, with 9 bases matching TRBD2. J was trimmed by 5 bases and V by 6 bases; bases with no gene match: 9. The CDR3 consists of 14 residues. Germline CDR1 SGDLS, CDR2 YYNGEE. The CDR3 spells CASTPGLAPNEQYF. In DNA, the CDR3 is TGTGCCAGCACCCCGGGACTAGCCCCCAACGAGCAGTACTTC.

This clonotype was seen once. At one of its ends the junction is not consistent with the germline gene, which may arise from a read error. The chain is built from TRBV20-1 and TRBJ2-5; TRBD1 aligns across 9 bases. The V gene's germline CDR1 is DFQATT and CDR2 SNEGSKA (reference sequence). The CDR3 length is 16 residues. CDR3 DNA: TGCAGTGCGACGCCCGGAGCAGGGACAGGGCAAGCGACCCAGTACTTC. It encodes CSATPGAGTGQATQYF.

The chain is built from TRBV7-3 and TRBJ2-4; TRBD1 might be the D (6 bases). This CDR3 spans 17 amino acids. Germline CDR1 SGHTA, CDR2 FQGTGA. V lost 1 base and J lost 3, with 16 bases in between. CDR3 coding DNA: TGTGCCAGCAGCTTAATGGGTTTAGCCAGGGGCAAAAACATTCAGTACTTC. It translates to CASSLMGLARGKNIQYF.

J is TRBJ2-1 and V is TRBV20-1; 12 nucleotides agree with TRBD2. Germline V gives CDR1 DFQATT, CDR2 SNEGSKA (reference sequence). J gave up 0 bases and V 2 bases, and 11 bases lay outside the gene matches. The CDR3 sequence is 19 residues long. CDR3 nucleotide sequence: TGCAGTGCTAGACCCCCTCTAGCGGGAGGGGCCTTCTCCTACAATGAGCAGTTCTTC. Protein: CSARPPLAGGAFSYNEQFF.

The chain combines TRBV7-9 with TRBJ1-1; no firm D call. The CDR3 has 15 amino acids. CDR1 and CDR2 (germline): SEHNR, FQNEAQ (reference sequence). V lost 0 bases and J lost 3, with 11 bases in between. The DNA for the CDR3 is TGTGCCAGCAGCTTAGCAGACCAATGGGACACTGAAGCTTTCTTT. Translation gives CASSLADQWDTEAFF.

This clonotype was seen ten or more times. This rearrangement joins TRBV20-1 to TRBJ2-5, with TRBD1 matching 9 bases. This CDR3 is 12 amino acids long. CDR1 DFQATT and CDR2 SNEGSKA come from the germline V gene (reference sequence). Germline trimming cut 6 bases from V and 5 bases from J; bases unmatched to any gene: 4. CDR3 sequence (DNA): TGCAGTGCCGTCGGGACAGGGGAGACCCAGTACTTC. Amino acid sequence: CSAVGTGETQYF.

The rearrangement uses TRBV18 and TRBJ1-2; 7 bases fit TRBD1. J was trimmed by 3 bases and V by 4 bases; bases with no gene match: 14. The CDR3 covers 17 residues. Germline V gene sequence: CDR1 KGHSH, CDR2 LQKENI. CDR3 nucleotide sequence: TGTGCCAGCTCACGTCTACCTCGAGACAGGGAGGACTATGGCTACACCTTC. As protein: CASSRLPRDREDYGYTF.

This sequence joins TRBV19 and TRBJ1-5; 7 nucleotides align to TRBD1. CDR3 length: 16 residues. CDR1 is LNHDA, CDR2 SQIVND, per germline (reference sequence). V lost 5 bases and J lost 6; bases outside the gene matches: 13. The DNA of the CDR3 is TGTGCCAGTAGTGTTACCTTGACAGGGCAGGGTCAGCCCCAGCATTTT. It is translated as CASSVTLTGQGQPQHF.

This clonotype was seen more than once but under ten times. V usage is TRBV25-1 and J usage is TRBJ1-2; D unresolved. Germline values: CDR1 MGHDK, CDR2 SYGVNS. V lost 2 bases to trimming and J lost 2 bases, with 9 bases between them. CDR3 size: 14 residues. CDR3 residues: CASSETDRNYGYTF. CDR3 in DNA: TGTGCCAGCAGTGAAACCGATAGAAACTATGGCTACACCTTC.

CDR3 region: CASSLPGQGPEQYF. DNA for the CDR3: TGTGCCAGCAGCCTTCCGGGACAGGGCCCCGAGCAGTACTTC. The chain couples TRBV12-3 or TRBV12-4 to TRBJ2-7; 9 bases fit TRBD1. The CDR3 covers 14 residues. J gave up 6 bases and V 6 bases, and 9 bases lay outside the gene matches.

This clonotype is a singleton in its sample. The genes are TRBV5-1 and TRBJ2-3; possibly TRBD2 for D (6 bases). CDR1 SGHRS and CDR2 YFSETQ come from the germline V gene. V lost 0 bases to trimming and J lost 3 bases, with 17 bases between them. The CDR3 contains 17 residues. CDR3 in amino acids: CASSLDGLREGTDTQYF. The DNA of the CDR3 is TGCGCCAGCAGCTTGGATGGGTTGCGGGAAGGTACAGATACGCAGTATTTT.

The gene calls are TRBV3-1 and TRBJ1-4; D is unresolved. CDR1 and CDR2 (germline): LGHDT, YNNKEL (reference sequence). The CDR3 spans 17 residues. Trimming took 3 bases from V and 3 from J, leaving 17 bases between them. CDR3 in amino acids: CASSQGVRTRSNEKLFF. DNA for the CDR3: TGTGCCAGCAGCCAGGGCGTCAGGACGCGATCTAATGAAAAACTGTTTTTT.

This chain links TRBV7-2 with TRBJ2-4; TRBD2 is a possible D gene (6 bases). The CDR3 has 15 amino acids. Trimming cost V 1 base and J 2 bases, with 9 bases left between them. Germline V gives CDR1 SGHTA, CDR2 FQGNSA. The CDR3 DNA sequence: TGTGCCAGCAGCTTAGTGGGGGGATCCAAAAACATTCAGTACTTC. Its translation is CASSLVGGSKNIQYF.

This chain connects TRBV18 to TRBJ2-5; 11 bases are shared with TRBD2. Germline assignment: CDR1 KGHSH and CDR2 LQKENI. This CDR3 is 18 amino acids long. V shed 8 bases, J shed 2 bases, and the junction held 16 bases outside the gene matches. The CDR3 loop is CASNRLGTSGAQQETQYF. The CDR3 DNA reads as TGTGCCAGCAACAGACTAGGGACTAGCGGAGCTCAACAAGAGACCCAGTACTTC.

The chain has TRBV20-1 and TRBJ2-3, with a tentative D call TRBD2 (6 bases). The CDR3 runs 15 residues. Germline lookup yields CDR1 DFQATT and CDR2 SNEGSKA (reference sequence). V was trimmed by 4 bases and J by 2 bases, leaving 16 bases between them. CDR3 sequence reads: CSATLPGATTDTQYF. The CDR3 region has the DNA TGCAGTGCTACCCTCCCGGGAGCGACCACAGATACGCAGTATTTT.

This clonotype was observed a handful of times. The chain is built from TRBV28 and TRBJ2-5, with D perhaps matching TRBD1 (5 bases). The J call may be wrong; the DNA end is better matched by TRBJ2-7. CDR1 is MDHEN, CDR2 SYDVKM, per germline. The CDR3 is made up of 15 amino acids. The CDR3 region has the DNA TGTGCCAGCAGTTTTGGGGCAGCCGCCCACTACGAGCAGTACTTC. Translating gives CASSFGAAAHYEQYF.

The rearrangement joins TRBV28 to TRBJ1-2, with a weak D call TRBD1 (5 bases). This CDR3 contains 12 residues. V lost 4 bases to trimming and J lost 6 bases, with 9 bases between them. Germline V gene lookup returns CDR1 MDHEN and CDR2 SYDVKM. CDR3 protein: CASSSGRDGYTF. The CDR3 region has the DNA TGTGCCAGCAGTTCAGGCAGGGATGGCTACACCTTC.

This clonotype came up a few times. The chain recombines TRBV29-1 with TRBJ2-1, with TRBD2 matching over 8 bases. The junction had 3 bases not matched to a gene; V was cut back by 4 bases and J by 4 bases. There are 13 residues in the CDR3. CDR1 is SQVTM and CDR2 is ANQGSEA in the germline V gene. CDR3 sequence reads: CSVAGLVYNEQFF. CDR3 in DNA: TGCAGCGTTGCGGGACTAGTTTACAATGAGCAGTTCTTC.

This chain uses TRBV5-1 with TRBJ2-1; 8 bases agree with TRBD2. TRBJ2-7 matches the DNA end more closely, so the J call is doubtful. The germline CDR1 and CDR2 sequences are SGHRS and YFSETQ. The CDR3 contains 14 residues. For the CDR3, the DNA is TGCGCCAGCAGGGAGACTAGCGACTACAATGAGCAGTACTTC. Protein sequence: CASRETSDYNEQYF.

Only one count was recorded for this clonotype. The CDR3 region is CSAPGDRGPTNYGYTF. The CDR3 region has the DNA TGCAGTGCCCCGGGGGACAGGGGGCCCACTAACTATGGCTACACCTTC. V is TRBV20-1 and J is TRBJ1-2; 12 positions match TRBD1. Trimming removed 6 bases from V and 0 bases from J; junction bases left unmatched: 8. This CDR3 has 16 amino acids. The germline V gene has CDR1 DFQATT and CDR2 SNEGSKA (reference sequence).

The chain joins TRBV7-3 to TRBJ1-1; no definite D call. The V and J ends lost 5 bases and 7 bases respectively, with 17 bases between them. This CDR3 is 14 amino acids long. Germline CDR1 is SGHTA and CDR2 is FQGTGA. The DNA for the CDR3 is TGTGCCAGCAGCCATGGGCAATCCCTTGGTGAAGCTTTCTTT. Its protein is CASSHGQSLGEAFF.

This chain joins TRBV20-1 and TRBJ2-1, with D possibly being TRBD2 (5 bases). The CDR3 contains 13 residues. Trimming took 6 bases from V and 4 from J, leaving 13 bases between them. CDR1 and CDR2 from the germline V gene are DFQATT and SNEGSKA (reference sequence). CDR3 sequence: CSAGRGSYNEQFF. The CDR3 DNA is TGCAGTGCCGGTCGGGGATCATACAATGAGCAGTTCTTC.

Points on this clonotype: At one end, the junction sequence differs from germline, possibly due to a read error. This rearrangement joins TRBV19 to TRBJ2-7, with D tentatively TRBD2 (6 bases). This CDR3 is 15 amino acids long. Germline values: CDR1 LNHDA, CDR2 SQIVND (reference sequence). The CDR3 DNA sequence: TGTGCCGGTAGTGAACTGCCGGGACTCTCCTACGAGCAGTACTTC. Protein: CAGSELPGLSYEQYF.

The chain combines TRBV12-3 or TRBV12-4 with TRBJ1-1; 7 nucleotides align to TRBD1. This CDR3 spans 13 amino acids. With V trimmed by 5 bases and J by 5 bases, 5 bases remained unmatched. This CDR3 is CASSRSQGTEAFF. The DNA of the CDR3 is TGTGCCAGCAGTAGATCACAGGGGACTGAAGCTTTCTTT.

The CDR3 sequence is CASSVNSERYF. The CDR3 DNA reads TGTGCCAGCAGCGTAAACTCCGAGCGGTACTTC. This sequence joins TRBV3-1 and TRBJ2-5; unclear D gene. V was cut by 5 bases and J by 13 bases, with 14 bases left in between. Germline V gives CDR1 LGHDT, CDR2 YNNKEL (reference sequence). The CDR3 covers 11 residues.

The CDR3 loop is CASPPGMYSTDTQYF. In DNA form, the CDR3 reads TGTGCCAGCCCCCCCGGGATGTATAGCACAGATACGCAGTATTTT. V gene TRBV28 combines with J gene TRBJ2-3; the D gene is possibly TRBD2 (5 bases). The CDR3 spans 15 residues. V lost 8 bases and J 0 bases, leaving 15 bases between the germline ends. Germline-derived CDR1 and CDR2 are MDHEN and SYDVKM.

The chain is built from TRBV12-3 or TRBV12-4 and TRBJ2-3, with D unclear. Trimming left V 7 bases short and J 0 bases short, with 11 bases between. This CDR3 region has 14 residues. The CDR3 DNA reads TGTGCCAGCACCCGTCATACTAGCACAGATACGCAGTATTTT. Protein product: CASTRHTSTDTQYF.

This clonotype came up many times. The CDR3 DNA reads TGTGCCAGCAGACGGACAGGGCCCTACGAGCAGTACTTC. Protein product: CASRRTGPYEQYF. The gene calls are TRBV7-2 and TRBJ2-7; 8 positions match TRBD1. Germline CDR1 is SGHTA and CDR2 is FQGNSA. V was clipped by 6 bases and J by 2 bases; unmatched bases: 3. This CDR3 has 13 residues.

This clonotype was picked up a small number of times. V is TRBV7-2 and J is TRBJ1-2; D call uncertain. Germline lookup yields CDR1 SGHTA and CDR2 FQGNSA. V was clipped by 2 bases and J by 9 bases, with 13 bases between them. This CDR3 is built from 13 residues. The CDR3: CASSLYAGRSYTF. The CDR3 nucleotides are TGTGCCAGCAGCTTATATGCGGGGAGGAGCTACACCTTC.

Concerning this clonotype itself: With a much larger clone just one base away, this may be a read error. The chain combines TRBV12-3 or TRBV12-4 with TRBJ2-1; 8 bases map to TRBD1. The CDR3 has 15 residues. V shed 6 bases, J shed 13 bases, and the junction held 17 bases outside the gene matches. The CDR3 region is CASRTGTGPLETQFF. The CDR3 nucleotides are TGTGCCAGCAGGACCGGGACAGGACCATTGGAGACCCAGTTCTTC.

V usage is TRBV11-2 and J usage is TRBJ1-2; D unresolved. Trimming pared 1 base from V and 5 bases from J, leaving 8 bases between. Germline CDR1 is SGHAT and CDR2 is FQNNGV. CDR3 size: 13 residues. The CDR3 DNA reads as TGTGCCAGCAGCTTAGTCCCCAATTATGGCTACACCTTC. Translating it yields CASSLVPNYGYTF.